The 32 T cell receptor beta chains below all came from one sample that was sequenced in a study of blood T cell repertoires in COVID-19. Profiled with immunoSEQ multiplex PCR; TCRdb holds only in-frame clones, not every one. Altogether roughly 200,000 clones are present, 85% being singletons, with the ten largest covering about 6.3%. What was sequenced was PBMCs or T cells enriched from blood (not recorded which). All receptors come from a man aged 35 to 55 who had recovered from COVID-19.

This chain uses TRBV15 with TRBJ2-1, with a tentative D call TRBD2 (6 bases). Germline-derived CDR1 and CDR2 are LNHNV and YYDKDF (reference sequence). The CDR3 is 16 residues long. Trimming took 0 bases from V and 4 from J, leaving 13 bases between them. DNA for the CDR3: TGTGCCACCAGCAGAGATAGGGCGGGACTGTACAATGAGCAGTTCTTC. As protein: CATSRDRAGLYNEQFF.

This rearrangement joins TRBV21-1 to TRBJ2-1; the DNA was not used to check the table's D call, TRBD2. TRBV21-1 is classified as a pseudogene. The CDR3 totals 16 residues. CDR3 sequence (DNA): TGTGCCAGCAGCAAAGCGCGGACTATTCGCTACAATGAGCAGTTCTTC. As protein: CASSKARTIRYNEQFF.

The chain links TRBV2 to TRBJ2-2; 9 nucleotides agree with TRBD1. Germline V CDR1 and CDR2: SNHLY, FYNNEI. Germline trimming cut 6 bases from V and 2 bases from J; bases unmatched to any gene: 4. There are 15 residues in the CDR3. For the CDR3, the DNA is TGTGCCAGCAGGAGGGACAGGGCCAACACCGGGGAGCTGTTTTTT. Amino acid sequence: CASRRDRANTGELFF.

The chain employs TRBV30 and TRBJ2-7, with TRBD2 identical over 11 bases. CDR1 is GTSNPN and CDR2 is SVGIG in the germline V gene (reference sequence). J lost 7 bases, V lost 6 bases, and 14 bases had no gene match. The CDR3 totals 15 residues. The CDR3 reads CACSRMTSGDGEQYF. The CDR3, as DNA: TGTGCCTGCAGCAGGATGACTAGCGGGGATGGAGAGCAGTACTTC.

CDR3 in DNA: TGTGCCAGCAGTTTATTCAGGGGGTATCAGCCCCAGCATTTT. Residues: CASSLFRGYQPQHF. The V gene is TRBV28, the J gene TRBJ1-5, with 7 nucleotides matching TRBD1. The CDR3 runs to 14 residues. The germline gives CDR1 MDHEN, CDR2 SYDVKM. V lost 1 base and J lost 5; bases outside the gene matches: 2.

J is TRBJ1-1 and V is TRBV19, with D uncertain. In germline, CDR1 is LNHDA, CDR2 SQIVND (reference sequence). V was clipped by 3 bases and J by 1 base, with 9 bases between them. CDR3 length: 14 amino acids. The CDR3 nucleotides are TGTGCCAGTAGTATCGGGGAGACGAACACTGAAGCTTTCTTT. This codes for CASSIGETNTEAFF.

This CDR3 is CASSFGTIGEKLFF. In DNA form, the CDR3 reads TGTGCCAGCAGCTTTGGGACTATCGGAGAAAAACTGTTTTTT. The chain links TRBV13 to TRBJ1-4; maybe TRBD1 (5 bases). This CDR3 comprises 14 residues. Germline CDR1 and CDR2: PRHDT and FYEKMQ (reference sequence). V lost 3 bases and J lost 8, with 13 bases in between. Full variable domain (remainder filled in from reference TRBV13 and TRBJ1-4): AAGVIQSPRHLIKEKRETATLKCYPIPRHDTVYWYQQGPGQDPQFLISFYEKMQSDKGSIPDRFSAQQFSDYHSELNMSSLELGDSALYFCASSFGTIGEKLFFGSGTQLSVL.

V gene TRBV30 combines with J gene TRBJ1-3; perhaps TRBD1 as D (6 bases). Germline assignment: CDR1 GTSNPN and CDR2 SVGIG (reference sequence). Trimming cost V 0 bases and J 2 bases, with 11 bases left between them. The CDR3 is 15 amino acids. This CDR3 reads CAWSVQGGPGNTIYF. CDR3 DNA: TGTGCCTGGAGTGTACAGGGTGGACCTGGAAACACCATATATTTT.

The CDR3 sequence: CASGLSHGETQYF. For the CDR3, the DNA is TGTGCTAGTGGTTTGTCCCACGGAGAGACCCAGTACTTC. The chain joins TRBV12-5 to TRBJ2-5, with D unresolved. Germline CDR1 reads LGHNT; CDR2 reads FRNRAP. The V gene lost 2 bases and the J gene lost 4 bases, with 8 bases spanning the gap. The CDR3 length is 13 residues.

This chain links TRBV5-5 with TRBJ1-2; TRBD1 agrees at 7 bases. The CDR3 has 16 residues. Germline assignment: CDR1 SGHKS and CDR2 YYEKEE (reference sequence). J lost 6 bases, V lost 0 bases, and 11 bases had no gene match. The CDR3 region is CASSLGQTGRLDGYTF. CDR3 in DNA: TGTGCCAGCAGCTTGGGGCAGACAGGGCGGTTGGATGGCTACACCTTC. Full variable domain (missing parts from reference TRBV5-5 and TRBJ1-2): DAGVTQSPTHLIKTRGQQVTLRCSPISGHKSVSWYQQVLGQGPQFIFQYYEKEERGRGNFPDRFSARQFPNYSSELNVNALLLGDSALYLCASSLGQTGRLDGYTFGSGTRLTVV.

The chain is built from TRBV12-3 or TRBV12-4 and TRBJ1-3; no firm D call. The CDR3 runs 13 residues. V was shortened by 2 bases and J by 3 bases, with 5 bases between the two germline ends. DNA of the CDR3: TGTGCCAGCAGTTTACTATATGGAAACACCATATATTTT. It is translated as CASSLLYGNTIYF.

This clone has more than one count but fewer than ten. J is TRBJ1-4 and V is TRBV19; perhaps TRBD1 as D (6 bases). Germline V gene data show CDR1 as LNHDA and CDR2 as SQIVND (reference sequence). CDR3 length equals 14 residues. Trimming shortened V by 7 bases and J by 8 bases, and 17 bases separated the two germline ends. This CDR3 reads CASTRGAAGEKLFF. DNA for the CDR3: TGTGCCAGTACCCGGGGGGCAGCCGGGGAAAAACTGTTTTTT.

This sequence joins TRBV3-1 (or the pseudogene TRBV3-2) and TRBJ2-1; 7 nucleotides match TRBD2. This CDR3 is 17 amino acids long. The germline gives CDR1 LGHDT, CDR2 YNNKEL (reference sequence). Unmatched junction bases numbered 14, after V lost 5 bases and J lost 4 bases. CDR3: CASSLTSGTTSYNEQFF. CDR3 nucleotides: TGTGCCAGCAGCTTAACCTCCGGGACTACCTCTTACAATGAGCAGTTCTTC.

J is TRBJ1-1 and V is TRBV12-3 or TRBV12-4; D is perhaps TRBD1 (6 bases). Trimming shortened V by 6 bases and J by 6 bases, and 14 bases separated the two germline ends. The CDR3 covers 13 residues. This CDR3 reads CASSKDRYSEAFF. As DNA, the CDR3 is TGTGCCAGCAGCAAAGACAGGTACTCTGAAGCTTTCTTT.

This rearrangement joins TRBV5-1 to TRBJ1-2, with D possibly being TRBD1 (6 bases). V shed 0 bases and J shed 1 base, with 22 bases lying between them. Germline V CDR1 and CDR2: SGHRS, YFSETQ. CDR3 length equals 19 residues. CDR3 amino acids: CASSLDPSNRVALNYGYTF. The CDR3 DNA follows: TGCGCCAGCAGCTTGGACCCCTCCAACAGGGTTGCCCTTAACTATGGCTACACCTTC.

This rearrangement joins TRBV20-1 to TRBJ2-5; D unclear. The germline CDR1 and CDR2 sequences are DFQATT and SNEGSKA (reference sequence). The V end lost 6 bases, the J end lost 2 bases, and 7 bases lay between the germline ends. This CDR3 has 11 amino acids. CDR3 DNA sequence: TGCAGTGCACTGTCACAAGAGACCCAGTACTTC. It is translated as CSALSQETQYF.

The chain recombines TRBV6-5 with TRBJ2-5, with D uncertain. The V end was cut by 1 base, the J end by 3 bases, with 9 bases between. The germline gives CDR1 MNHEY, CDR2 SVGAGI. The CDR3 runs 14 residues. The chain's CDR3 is CASSYYSEKETQYF. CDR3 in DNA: TGTGCCAGCAGTTACTATTCCGAGAAAGAGACCCAGTACTTC.

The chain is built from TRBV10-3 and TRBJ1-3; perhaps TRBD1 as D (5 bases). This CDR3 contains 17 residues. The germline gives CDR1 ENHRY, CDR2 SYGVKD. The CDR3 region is CAIRQFVPPSSGNTIYF. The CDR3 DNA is TGTGCTATCCGACAGTTTGTCCCCCCGAGCTCTGGAAACACCATATATTTT.

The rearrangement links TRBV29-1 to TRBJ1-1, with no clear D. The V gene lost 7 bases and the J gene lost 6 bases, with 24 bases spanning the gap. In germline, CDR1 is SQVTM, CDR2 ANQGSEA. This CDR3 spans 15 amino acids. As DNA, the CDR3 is TGCAGCGCAGTTGTTGTCGGGGTGAGGAGGGCTGAAGCTTTCTTT. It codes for CSAVVVGVRRAEAFF.

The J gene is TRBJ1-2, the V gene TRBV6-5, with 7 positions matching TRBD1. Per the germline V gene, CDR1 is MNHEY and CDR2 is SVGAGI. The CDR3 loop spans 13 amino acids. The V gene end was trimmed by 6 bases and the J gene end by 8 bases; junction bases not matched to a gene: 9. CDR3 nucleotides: TGTGCCAGCAGCTATAAGACAGGGCGCGGCTACACCTTC. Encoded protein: CASSYKTGRGYTF.

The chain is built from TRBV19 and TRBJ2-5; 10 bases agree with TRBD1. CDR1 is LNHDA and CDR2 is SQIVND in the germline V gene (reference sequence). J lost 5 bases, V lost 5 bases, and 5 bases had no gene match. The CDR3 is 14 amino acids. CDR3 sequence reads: CASSGQGVGETQYF. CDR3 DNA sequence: TGTGCCAGTAGTGGACAGGGGGTCGGGGAGACCCAGTACTTC.

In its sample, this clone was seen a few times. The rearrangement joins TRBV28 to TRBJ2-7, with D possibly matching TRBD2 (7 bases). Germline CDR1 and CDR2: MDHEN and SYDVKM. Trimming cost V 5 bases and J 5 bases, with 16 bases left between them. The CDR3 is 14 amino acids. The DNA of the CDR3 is TGTGCCAGCAGTCCCGGGGGGCGGGACCACGAGCAGTACTTC. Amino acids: CASSPGGRDHEQYF.

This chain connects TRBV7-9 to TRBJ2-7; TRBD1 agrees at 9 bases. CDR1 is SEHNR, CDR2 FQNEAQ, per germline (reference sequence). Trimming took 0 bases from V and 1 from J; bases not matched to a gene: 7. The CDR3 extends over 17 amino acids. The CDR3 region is CASSLAKGTGLSYEQYF. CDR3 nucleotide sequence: TGTGCCAGCAGCTTAGCGAAAGGGACAGGGTTATCCTACGAGCAGTACTTC.

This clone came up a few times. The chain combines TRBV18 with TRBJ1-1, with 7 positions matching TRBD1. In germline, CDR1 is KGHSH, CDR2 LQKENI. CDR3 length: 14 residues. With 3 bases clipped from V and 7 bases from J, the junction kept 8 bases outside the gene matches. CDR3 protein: CASSPSGTAHEAFF. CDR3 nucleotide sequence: TGTGCCAGCTCACCCTCCGGGACAGCCCATGAAGCTTTCTTT.

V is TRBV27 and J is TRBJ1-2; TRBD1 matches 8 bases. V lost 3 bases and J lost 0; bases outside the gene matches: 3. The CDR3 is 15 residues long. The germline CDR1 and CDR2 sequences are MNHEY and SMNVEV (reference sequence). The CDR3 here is CASSLGTGTNYGYTF. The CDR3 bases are TGTGCCAGCAGTTTGGGGACAGGAACTAACTATGGCTACACCTTC.

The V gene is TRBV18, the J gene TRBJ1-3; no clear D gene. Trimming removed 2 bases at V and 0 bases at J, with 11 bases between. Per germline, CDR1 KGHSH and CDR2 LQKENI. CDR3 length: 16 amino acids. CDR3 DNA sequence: TGTGCCAGCTCACCAACTTCTCTAAGCTCTGGAAACACCATATATTTT. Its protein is CASSPTSLSSGNTIYF.

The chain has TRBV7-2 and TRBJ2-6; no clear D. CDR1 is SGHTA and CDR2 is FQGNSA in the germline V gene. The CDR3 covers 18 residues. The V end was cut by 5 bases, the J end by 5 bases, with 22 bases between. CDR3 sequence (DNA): TGTGCCAGCAGCCCTGATTCAGAGACGACAAGTCGGGCCAACGTCCTGACTTTC. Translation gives CASSPDSETTSRANVLTF. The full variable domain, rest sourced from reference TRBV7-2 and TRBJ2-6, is GAGVSQSPSNKVTEKGKDVELRCDPISGHTALYWYRQSLGQGLEFLIYFQGNSAPDKSGLPSDRFSAERTGGSVSTLTIQRTQQEDSAVYLCASSPDSETTSRANVLTFGAGSRLTVL.

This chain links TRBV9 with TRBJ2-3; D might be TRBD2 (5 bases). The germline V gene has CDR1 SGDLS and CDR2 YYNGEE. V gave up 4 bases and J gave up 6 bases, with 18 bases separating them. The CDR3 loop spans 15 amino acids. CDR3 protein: CASSTRPGVSDTQYF. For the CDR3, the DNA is TGTGCCAGCAGCACTCGGCCCGGGGTATCGGATACGCAGTATTTT.

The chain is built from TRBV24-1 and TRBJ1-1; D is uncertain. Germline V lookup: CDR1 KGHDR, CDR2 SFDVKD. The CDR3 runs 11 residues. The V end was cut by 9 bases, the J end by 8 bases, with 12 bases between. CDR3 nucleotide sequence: TGTGCCACCTCCGACGCGGGGGAAGCTTTCTTT. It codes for CATSDAGEAFF.

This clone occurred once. CDR3: CASTSGQGLRNSPLHF. CDR3 nucleotide sequence: TGTGCCAGCACCTCGGGACAGGGGCTTCGGAATTCACCCCTCCACTTT. The rearrangement links TRBV5-6 to TRBJ1-6; TRBD1 matches at 10 bases. The CDR3 loop spans 16 amino acids. Trimming at V came to 6 bases and at J to 7 bases, leaving 10 bases not matched to a gene. Germline assignment: CDR1 SGHDT and CDR2 YYEEEE.

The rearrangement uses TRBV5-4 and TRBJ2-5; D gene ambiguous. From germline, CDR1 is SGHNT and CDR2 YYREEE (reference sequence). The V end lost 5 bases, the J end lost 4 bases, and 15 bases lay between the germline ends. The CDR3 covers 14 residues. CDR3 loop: CASRPLGQAETQYF. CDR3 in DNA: TGTGCCAGCAGACCATTGGGCCAGGCAGAGACCCAGTACTTC.

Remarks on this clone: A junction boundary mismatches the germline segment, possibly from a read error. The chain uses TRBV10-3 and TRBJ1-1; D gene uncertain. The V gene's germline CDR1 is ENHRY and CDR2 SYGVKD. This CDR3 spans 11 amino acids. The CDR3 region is CAISESTTFSF. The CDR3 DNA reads TGTGCCATCAGTGAGTCGACGACATTTTCCTTT.